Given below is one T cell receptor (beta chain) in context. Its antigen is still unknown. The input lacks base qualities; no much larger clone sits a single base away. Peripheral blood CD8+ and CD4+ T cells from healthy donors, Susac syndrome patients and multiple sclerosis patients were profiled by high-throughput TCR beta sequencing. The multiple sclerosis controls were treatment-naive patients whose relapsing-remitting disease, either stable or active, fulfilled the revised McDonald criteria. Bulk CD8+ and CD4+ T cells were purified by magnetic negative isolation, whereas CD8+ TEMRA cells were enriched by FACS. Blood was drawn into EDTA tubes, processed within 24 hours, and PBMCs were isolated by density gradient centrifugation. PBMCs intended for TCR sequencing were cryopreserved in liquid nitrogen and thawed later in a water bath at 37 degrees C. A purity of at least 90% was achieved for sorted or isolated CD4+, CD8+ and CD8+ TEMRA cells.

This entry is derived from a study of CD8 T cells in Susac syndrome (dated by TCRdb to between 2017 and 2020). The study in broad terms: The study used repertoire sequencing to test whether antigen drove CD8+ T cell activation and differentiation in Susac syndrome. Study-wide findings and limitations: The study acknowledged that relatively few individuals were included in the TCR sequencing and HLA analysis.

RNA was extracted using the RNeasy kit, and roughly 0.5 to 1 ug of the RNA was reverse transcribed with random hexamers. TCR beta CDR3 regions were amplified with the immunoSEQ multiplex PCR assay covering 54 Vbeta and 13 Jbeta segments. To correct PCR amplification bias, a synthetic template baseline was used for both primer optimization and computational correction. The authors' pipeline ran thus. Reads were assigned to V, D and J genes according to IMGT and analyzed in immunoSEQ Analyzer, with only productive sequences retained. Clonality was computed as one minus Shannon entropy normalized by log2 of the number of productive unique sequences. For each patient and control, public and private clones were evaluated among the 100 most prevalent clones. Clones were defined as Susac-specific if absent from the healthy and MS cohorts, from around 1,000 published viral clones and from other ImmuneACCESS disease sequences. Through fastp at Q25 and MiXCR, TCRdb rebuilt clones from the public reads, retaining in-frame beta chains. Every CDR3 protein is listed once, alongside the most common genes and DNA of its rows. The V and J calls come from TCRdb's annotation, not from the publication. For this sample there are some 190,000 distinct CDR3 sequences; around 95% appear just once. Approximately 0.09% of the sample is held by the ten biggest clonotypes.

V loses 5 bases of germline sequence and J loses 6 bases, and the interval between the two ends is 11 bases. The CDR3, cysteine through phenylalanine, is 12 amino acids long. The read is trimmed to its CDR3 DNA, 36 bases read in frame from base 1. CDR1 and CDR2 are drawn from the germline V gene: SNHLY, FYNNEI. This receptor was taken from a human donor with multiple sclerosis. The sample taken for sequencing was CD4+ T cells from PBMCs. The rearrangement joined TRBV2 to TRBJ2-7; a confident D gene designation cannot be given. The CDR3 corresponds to CASSPSRGEQYF. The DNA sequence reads TGTGCCAGCAGTCCTTCGCGCGGCGAGCAGTACTTC.